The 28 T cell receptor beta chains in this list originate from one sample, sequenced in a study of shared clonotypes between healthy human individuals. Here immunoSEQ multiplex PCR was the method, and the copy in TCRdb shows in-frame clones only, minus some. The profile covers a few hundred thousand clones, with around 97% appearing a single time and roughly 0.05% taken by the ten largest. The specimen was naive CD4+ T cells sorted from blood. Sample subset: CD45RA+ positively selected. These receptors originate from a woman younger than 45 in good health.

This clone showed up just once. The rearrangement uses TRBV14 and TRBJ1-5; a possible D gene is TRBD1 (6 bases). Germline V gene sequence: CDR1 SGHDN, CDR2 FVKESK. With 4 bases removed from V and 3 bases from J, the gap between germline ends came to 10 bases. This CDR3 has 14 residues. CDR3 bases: TGTGCCAGCAGCCTGACAGGTTCCAATCAGCCCCAGCATTTT. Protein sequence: CASSLTGSNQPQHF.

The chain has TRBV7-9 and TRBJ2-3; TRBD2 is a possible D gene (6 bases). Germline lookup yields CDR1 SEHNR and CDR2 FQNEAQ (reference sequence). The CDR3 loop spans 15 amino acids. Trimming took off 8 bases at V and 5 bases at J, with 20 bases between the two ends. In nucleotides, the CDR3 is TGTGCCAGCGGGTTTGCGGGAATTGAGGGAGATACGCAGTATTTT. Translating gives CASGFAGIEGDTQYF.

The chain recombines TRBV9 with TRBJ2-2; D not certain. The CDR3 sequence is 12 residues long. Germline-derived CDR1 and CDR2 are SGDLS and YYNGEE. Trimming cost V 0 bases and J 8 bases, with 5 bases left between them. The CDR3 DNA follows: TGTGCCAGCAGCGTAGAGTGGGGGGAGCTGTTTTTT. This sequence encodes CASSVEWGELFF.

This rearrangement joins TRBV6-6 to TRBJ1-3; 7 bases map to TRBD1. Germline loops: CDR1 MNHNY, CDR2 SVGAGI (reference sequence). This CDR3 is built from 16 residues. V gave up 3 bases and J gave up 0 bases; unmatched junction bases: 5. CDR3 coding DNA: TGTGCCAGCAGTTATGGGACAGCGATCTCTGGAAACACCATATATTTT. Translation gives CASSYGTAISGNTIYF.

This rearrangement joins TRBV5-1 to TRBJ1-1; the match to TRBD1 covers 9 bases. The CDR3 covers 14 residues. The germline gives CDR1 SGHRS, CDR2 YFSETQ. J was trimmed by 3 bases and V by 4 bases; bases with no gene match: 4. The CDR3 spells CASSRDRVDTEAFF. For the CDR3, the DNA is TGCGCCAGCAGCCGGGACAGGGTTGACACTGAAGCTTTCTTT.

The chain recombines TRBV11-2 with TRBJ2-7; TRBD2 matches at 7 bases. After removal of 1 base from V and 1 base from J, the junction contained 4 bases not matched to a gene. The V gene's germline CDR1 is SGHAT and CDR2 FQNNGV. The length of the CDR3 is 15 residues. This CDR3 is CASSLGAGPSYEQYF. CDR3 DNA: TGTGCCAGCAGCTTAGGAGCGGGGCCTTCCTACGAGCAGTACTTC.

This CDR3 reads CASSQSRQGTRNYEQYF. Here the CDR3 DNA reads TGTGCCAGCAGCCAAAGCAGACAGGGGACCAGGAACTACGAGCAGTACTTC. The V and J genes are TRBV11-2 and TRBJ2-7; TRBD1 aligns across 8 bases. There are 17 residues in the CDR3. J was trimmed by 3 bases and V by 5 bases; bases with no gene match: 15. The germline gives CDR1 SGHAT, CDR2 FQNNGV.

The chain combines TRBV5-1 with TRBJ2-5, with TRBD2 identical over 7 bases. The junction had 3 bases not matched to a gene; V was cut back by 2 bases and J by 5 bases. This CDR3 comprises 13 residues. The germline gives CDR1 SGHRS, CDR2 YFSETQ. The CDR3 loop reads CASSFIGRETQYF. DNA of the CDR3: TGCGCCAGCAGCTTCATCGGGAGGGAGACCCAGTACTTC. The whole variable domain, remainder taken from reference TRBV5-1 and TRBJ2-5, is KAGVTQTPRYLIKTRGQQVTLSCSPISGHRSVSWYQQTPGQGLQFLFEYFSETQRNKGNFPGRFSGRQFSNSRSEMNVSTLELGDSALYLCASSFIGRETQYFGPGTRLLVL.

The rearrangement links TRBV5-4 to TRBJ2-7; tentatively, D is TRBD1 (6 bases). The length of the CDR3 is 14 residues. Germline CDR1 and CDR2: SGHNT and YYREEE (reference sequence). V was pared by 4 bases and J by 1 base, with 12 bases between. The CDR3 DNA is TGTGCCAGCAGCGGGATGGGGGCGTCCTACGAGCAGTACTTC. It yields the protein CASSGMGASYEQYF.

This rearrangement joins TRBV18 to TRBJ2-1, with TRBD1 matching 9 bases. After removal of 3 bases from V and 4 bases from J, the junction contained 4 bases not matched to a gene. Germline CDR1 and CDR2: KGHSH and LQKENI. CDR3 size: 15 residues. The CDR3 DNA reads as TGTGCCAGCTCACCCGGACAGGGGAAGTACAATGAGCAGTTCTTC. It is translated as CASSPGQGKYNEQFF.

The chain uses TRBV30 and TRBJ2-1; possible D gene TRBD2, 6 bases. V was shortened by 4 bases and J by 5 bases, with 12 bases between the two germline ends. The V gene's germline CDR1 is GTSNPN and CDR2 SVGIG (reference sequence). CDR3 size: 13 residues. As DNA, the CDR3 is TGTGCCTGGATGGTAGCGGACCACAATGAGCAGTTCTTC. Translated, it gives CAWMVADHNEQFF.

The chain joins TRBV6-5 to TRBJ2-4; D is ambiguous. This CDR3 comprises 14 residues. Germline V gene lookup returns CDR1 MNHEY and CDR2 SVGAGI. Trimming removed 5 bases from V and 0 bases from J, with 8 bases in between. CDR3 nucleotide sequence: TGTGCCAGCAGTAACAAGGGAGCCAAAAACATTCAGTACTTC. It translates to CASSNKGAKNIQYF.

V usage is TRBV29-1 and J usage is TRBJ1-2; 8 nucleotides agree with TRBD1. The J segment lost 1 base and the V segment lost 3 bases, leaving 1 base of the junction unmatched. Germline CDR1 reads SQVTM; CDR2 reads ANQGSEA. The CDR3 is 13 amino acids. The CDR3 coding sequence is TGCAGCGTTGAGGACAGGGTTAACTATGGCTACACCTTC. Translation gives CSVEDRVNYGYTF.

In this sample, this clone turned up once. The CDR3 region has the DNA TGTGCCAGTAGTATAGTGAAGGGCAACTATGGCTACACCTTC. Its translation is CASSIVKGNYGYTF. The chain employs TRBV19 and TRBJ1-2, with unresolved D. V was cut by 1 base and J by 2 bases, with 8 bases left in between. The CDR3 length is 14 residues. Germline V gives CDR1 LNHDA, CDR2 SQIVND (reference sequence).

CDR3 sequence (DNA): TGTGCCAGCAGCTTGGGAGGGAACACCTACAATGAGCAGTTCTTC. It is translated as CASSLGGNTYNEQFF. The chain recombines TRBV5-4 with TRBJ2-1; maybe TRBD2 (5 bases). Looked up from germline, CDR1 is SGHNT and CDR2 is YYREEE (reference sequence). V was clipped by 0 bases and J by 2 bases, with 9 bases between them. The CDR3 is 15 amino acids.

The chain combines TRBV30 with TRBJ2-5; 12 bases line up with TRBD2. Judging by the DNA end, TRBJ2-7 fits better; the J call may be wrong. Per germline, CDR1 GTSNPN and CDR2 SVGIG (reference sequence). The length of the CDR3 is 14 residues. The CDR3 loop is CAWRTSGSLYEQYF. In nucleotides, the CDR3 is TGTGCCTGGAGGACTAGCGGGAGCTTATACGAGCAGTACTTC.

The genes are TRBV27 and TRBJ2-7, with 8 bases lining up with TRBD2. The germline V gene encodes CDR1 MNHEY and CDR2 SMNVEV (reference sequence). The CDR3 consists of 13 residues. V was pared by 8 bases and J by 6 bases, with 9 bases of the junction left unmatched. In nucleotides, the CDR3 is TGTGCCAGCCGTCAAGGGACTAGAGGCGAGCAGTACTTC. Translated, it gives CASRQGTRGEQYF.

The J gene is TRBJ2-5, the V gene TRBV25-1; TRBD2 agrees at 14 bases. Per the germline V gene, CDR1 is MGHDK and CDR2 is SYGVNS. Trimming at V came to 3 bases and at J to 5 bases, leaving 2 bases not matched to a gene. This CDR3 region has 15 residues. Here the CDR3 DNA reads TGTGCCAGCAGTGAGGGACTAGCGGGAGCCGAGACCCAGTACTTC. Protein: CASSEGLAGAETQYF.

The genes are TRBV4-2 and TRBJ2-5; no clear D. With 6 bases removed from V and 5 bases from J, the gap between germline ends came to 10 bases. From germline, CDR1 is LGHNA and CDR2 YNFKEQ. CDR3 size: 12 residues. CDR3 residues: CASRRSGETQYF. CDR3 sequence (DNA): TGTGCCAGCAGGCGCAGTGGTGAGACCCAGTACTTC.

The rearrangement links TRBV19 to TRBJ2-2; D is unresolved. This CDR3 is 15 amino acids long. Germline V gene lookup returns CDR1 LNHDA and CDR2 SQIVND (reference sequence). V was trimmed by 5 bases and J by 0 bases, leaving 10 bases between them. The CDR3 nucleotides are TGTGCCAGTAGTGGTCAGATGGCGAACACCGGGGAGCTGTTTTTT. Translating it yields CASSGQMANTGELFF.

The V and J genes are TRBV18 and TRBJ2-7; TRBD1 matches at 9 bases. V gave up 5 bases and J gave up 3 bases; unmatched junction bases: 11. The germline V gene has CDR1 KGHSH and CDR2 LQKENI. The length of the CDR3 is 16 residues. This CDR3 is CASSTSRQGGGYEQYF. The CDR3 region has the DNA TGTGCCAGCTCAACCTCCAGACAGGGGGGAGGCTACGAGCAGTACTTC.

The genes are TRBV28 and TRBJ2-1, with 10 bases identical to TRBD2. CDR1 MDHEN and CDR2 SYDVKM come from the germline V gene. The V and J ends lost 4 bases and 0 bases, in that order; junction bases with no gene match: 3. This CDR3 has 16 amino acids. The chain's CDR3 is CASSSSSGSSYNEQFF. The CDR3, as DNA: TGTGCCAGCAGTTCCTCTAGCGGGAGCTCCTACAATGAGCAGTTCTTC.

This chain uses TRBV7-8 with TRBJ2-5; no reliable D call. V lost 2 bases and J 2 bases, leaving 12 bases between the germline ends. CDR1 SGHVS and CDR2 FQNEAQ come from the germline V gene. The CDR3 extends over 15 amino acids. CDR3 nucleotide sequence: TGTGCCAGCAGCTTAAATGAATGGGGACAAGAGACCCAGTACTTC. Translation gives CASSLNEWGQETQYF.

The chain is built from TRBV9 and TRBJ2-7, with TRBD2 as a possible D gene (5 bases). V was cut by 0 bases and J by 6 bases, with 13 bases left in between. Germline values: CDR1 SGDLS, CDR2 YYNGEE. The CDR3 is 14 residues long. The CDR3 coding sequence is TGTGCCAGCAGCGTAGCGGGGTTCCGGGGCGAGCAGTACTTC. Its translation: CASSVAGFRGEQYF. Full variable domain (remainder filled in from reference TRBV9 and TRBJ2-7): DSGVTQTPKHLITATGQRVTLRCSPRSGDLSVYWYQQSLDQGLQFLIQYYNGEERAKGNILERFSAQQFPDLHSELNLSSLELGDSALYFCASSVAGFRGEQYFGPGTRLTVT.

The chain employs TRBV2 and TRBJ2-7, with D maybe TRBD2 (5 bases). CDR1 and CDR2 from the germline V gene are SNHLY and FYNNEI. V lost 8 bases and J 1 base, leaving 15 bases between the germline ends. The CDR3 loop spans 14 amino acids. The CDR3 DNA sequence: TGTGCCAGCCAAAGGACTGACGGTTCCTACGAGCAGTACTTC. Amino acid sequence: CASQRTDGSYEQYF.

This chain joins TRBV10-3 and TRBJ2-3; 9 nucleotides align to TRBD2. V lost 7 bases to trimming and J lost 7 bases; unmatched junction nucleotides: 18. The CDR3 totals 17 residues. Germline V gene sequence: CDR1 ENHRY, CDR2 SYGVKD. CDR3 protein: CAITDPRGGRGGNTQYF. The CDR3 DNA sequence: TGTGCCATCACCGATCCCCGAGGCGGGAGGGGGGGGAATACGCAGTATTTT.

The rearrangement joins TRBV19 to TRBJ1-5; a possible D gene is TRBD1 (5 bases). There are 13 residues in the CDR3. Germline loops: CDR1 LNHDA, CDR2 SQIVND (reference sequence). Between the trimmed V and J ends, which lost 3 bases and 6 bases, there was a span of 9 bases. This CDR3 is CASSIIRGQPQHF. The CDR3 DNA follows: TGTGCCAGTAGTATTATTAGGGGTCAGCCCCAGCATTTT.

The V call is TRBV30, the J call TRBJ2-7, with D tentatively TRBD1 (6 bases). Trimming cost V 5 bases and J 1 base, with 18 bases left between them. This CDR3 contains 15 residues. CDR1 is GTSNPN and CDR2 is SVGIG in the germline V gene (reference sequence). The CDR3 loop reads CAWARPKGVSYEQYF. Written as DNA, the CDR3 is TGTGCCTGGGCCAGACCCAAGGGGGTATCCTACGAGCAGTACTTC.